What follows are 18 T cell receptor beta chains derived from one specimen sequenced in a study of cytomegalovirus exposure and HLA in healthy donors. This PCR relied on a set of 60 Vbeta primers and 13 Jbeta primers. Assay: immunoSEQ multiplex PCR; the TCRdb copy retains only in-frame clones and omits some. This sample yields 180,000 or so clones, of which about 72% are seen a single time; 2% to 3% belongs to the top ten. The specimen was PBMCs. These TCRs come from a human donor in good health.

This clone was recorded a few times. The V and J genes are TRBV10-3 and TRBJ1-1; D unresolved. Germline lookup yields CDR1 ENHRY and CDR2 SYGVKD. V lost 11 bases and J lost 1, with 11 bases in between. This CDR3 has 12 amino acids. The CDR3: CAVGRGNTEAFF. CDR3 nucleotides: TGTGCCGTCGGTCGGGGGAACACTGAAGCTTTCTTT.

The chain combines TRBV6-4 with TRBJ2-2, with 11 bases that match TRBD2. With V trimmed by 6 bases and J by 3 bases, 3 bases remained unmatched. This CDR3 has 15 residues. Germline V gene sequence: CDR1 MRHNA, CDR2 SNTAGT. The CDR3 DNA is TGTGCCAGCAGAGAACTAGCGGGGGACACCGGGGAGCTGTTTTTT. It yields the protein CASRELAGDTGELFF.

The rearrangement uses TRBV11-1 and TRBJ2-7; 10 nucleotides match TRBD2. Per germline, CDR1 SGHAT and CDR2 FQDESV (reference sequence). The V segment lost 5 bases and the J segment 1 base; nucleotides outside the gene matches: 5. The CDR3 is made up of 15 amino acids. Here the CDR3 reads CASSARSGGSYEQYF. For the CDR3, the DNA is TGTGCCAGCAGCGCGCGTAGCGGGGGGTCCTACGAGCAGTACTTC.

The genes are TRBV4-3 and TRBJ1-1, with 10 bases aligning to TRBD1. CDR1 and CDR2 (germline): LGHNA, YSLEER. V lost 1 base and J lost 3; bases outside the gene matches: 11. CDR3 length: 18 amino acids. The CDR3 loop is CASSQVGQGVIGDTEAFF. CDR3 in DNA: TGCGCCAGCAGCCAAGTAGGACAGGGGGTTATCGGGGACACTGAAGCTTTCTTT.

CDR3 sequence (DNA): TGTGCCAGCTCACCAGGACAGGAATATGGCTACACCTTC. Translation: CASSPGQEYGYTF. The chain joins TRBV18 to TRBJ1-2; 7 nucleotides align to TRBD1. Germline V gene data show CDR1 as KGHSH and CDR2 as LQKENI. Trimming removed 2 bases from V and 5 bases from J; junction bases left unmatched: 2. The CDR3 contains 13 residues.

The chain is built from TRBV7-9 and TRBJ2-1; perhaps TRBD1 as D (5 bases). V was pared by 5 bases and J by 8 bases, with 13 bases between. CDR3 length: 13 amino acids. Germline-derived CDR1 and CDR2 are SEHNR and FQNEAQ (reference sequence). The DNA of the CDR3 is TGTGCCAGCAGCCCCCAGGGTGGCCATGAGCAGTTCTTC. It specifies CASSPQGGHEQFF.

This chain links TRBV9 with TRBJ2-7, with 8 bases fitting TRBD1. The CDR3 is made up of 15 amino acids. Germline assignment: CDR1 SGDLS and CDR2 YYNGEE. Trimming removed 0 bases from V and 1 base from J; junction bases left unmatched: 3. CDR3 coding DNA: TGTGCCAGCAGCGTAGAGAGACAGGGGTCCTACGAGCAGTACTTC. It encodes CASSVERQGSYEQYF.

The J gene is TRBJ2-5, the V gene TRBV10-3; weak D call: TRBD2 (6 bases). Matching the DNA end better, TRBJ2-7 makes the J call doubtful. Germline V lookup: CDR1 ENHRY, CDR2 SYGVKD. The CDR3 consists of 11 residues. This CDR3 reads CAGGNSYEQYF. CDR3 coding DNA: TGTGCCGGGGGGAACTCCTACGAGCAGTACTTC.

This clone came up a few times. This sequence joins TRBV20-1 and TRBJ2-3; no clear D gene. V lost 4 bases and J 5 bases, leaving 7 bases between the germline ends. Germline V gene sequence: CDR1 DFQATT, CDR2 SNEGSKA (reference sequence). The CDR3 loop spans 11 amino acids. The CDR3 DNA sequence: TGCAGTGCTACCCTAGTAGATACGCAGTATTTT. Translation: CSATLVDTQYF.

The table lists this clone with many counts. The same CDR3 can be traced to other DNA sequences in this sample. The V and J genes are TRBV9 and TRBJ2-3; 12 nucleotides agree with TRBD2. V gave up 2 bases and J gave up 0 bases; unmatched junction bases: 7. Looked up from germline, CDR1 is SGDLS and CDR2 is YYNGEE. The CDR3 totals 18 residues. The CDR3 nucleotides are TGTGCCAGCAGCGTGGGCCTAGCGGGGGGGACTAGCACAGATACGCAGTATTTT. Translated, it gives CASSVGLAGGTSTDTQYF.

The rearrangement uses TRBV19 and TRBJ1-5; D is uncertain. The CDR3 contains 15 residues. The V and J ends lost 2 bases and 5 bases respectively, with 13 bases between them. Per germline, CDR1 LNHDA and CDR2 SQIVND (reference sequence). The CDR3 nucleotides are TGTGCCAGTAGTATACAAGCGGGCCGATATCAGCCCCAGCATTTT. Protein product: CASSIQAGRYQPQHF. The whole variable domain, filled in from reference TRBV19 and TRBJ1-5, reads DGGITQSPKYLFRKEGQNVTLSCEQNLNHDAMYWYRQDPGQGLRLIYYSQIVNDFQKGDIAEGYSVSREKKESFPLTVTSAQKNPTAFYLCASSIQAGRYQPQHFGDGTRLSIL.

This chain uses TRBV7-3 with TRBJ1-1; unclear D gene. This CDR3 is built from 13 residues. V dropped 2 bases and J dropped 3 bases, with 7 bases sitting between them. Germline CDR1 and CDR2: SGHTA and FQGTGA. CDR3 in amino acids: CASSLLQDTEAFF. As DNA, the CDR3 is TGTGCCAGCAGCTTACTCCAGGACACTGAAGCTTTCTTT.

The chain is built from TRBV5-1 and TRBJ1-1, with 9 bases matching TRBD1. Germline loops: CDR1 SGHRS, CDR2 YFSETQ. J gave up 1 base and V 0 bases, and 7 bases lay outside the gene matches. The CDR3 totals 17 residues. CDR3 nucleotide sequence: TGCGCCAGCAGCTTGGATGGGCTGGACAGGGGGAACACTGAAGCTTTCTTT. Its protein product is CASSLDGLDRGNTEAFF. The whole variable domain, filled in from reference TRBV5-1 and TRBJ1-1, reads KAGVTQTPRYLIKTRGQQVTLSCSPISGHRSVSWYQQTPGQGLQFLFEYFSETQRNKGNFPGRFSGRQFSNSRSEMNVSTLELGDSALYLCASSLDGLDRGNTEAFFGQGTRLTVV.

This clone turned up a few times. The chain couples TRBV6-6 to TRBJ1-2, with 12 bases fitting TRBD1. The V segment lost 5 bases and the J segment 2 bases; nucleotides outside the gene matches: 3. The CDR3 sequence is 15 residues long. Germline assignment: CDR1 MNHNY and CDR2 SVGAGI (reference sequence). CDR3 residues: CASSPGTGGNYGYTF. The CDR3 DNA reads TGTGCCAGCAGTCCAGGGACAGGGGGCAACTATGGCTACACCTTC.

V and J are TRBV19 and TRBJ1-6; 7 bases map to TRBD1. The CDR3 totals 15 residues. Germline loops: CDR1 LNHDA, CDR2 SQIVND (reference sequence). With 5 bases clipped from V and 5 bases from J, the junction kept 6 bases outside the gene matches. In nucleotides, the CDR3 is TGTGCCAGTAGTCCCACAAGGGGGCATAATTCACCCCTCCACTTT. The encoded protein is CASSPTRGHNSPLHF.

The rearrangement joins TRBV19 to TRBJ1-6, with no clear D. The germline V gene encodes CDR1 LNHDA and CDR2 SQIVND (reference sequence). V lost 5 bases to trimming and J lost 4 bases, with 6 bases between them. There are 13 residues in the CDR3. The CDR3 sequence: CASSAGYNSPLHF. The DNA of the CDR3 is TGTGCCAGTAGTGCGGGATATAATTCACCCCTCCACTTT.

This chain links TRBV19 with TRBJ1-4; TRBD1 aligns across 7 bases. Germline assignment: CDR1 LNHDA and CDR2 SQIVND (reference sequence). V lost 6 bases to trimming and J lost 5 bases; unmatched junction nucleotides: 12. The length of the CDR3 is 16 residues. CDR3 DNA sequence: TGTGCCAGTAGGCCACCGGGACAGAGCCTCAATGAAAAACTGTTTTTT. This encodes CASRPPGQSLNEKLFF.

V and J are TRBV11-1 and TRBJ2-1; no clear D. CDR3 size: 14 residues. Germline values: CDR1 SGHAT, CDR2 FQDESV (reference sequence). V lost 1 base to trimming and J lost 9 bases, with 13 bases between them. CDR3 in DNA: TGTGCCAGCAGCTTAGATGGTCCTGCGTCTGAGCAGTTCTTC. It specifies CASSLDGPASEQFF.